This is a list of T cell receptor beta chains from one sample in a study of T-cell reconstitution after alpha-beta-depleted transplantation in children. MiXCR was run by TCRdb on the PCR reads, yielding one entry per CDR3 protein. The repertoire holds 700,000 to 950,000 distinct CDR3 sequences, with under 20% as singletons. Sample: PBMCs, mostly from graft donor cells, taken 360 days after TCRalphabeta/CD19-depleted stem cell transplant. Source of these receptors: a male patient younger than 18 who had a stem cell transplant for acute lymphoblastic leukemia, so the T cells may come from the graft donor. Each CDR3 is given without its conserved first and last residue. Fields, in order: V gene, J gene, CDR3 protein.

V: TRBV4-1
J: TRBJ2-3
CDR3: ASSLTVIPDTQY

V: TRBV20-1
J: TRBJ2-1
CDR3: SATSGFIWNEQF

V: TRBV12-3/TRBV12-4
J: TRBJ1-1
CDR3: ASSSPPVAHANTEAF

V: TRBV5-4
J: TRBJ2-3
CDR3: ASSVTGFTDTQY

V: TRBV24-1
J: TRBJ2-2
CDR3: ATSDPGTGAEGELF

V: TRBV15
J: TRBJ1-5
CDR3: ATSNKRFQPQH

V: TRBV5-1
J: TRBJ1-2
CDR3: ASSLPGQGWDGYT

V: TRBV18
J: TRBJ2-5
CDR3: ASSPGVEETQY

V: TRBV6-1
J: TRBJ2-3
CDR3: ASNLGPPSTDTQY

V: TRBV27
J: TRBJ2-7
CDR3: ASSLWLGNYEQY

V: TRBV7-6
J: TRBJ2-7
CDR3: ASSLASAGRTYEQY

V: TRBV20-1
J: TRBJ2-1
CDR3: SAATSGRASEQF

V: TRBV7-2
J: TRBJ2-3
CDR3: ASSLAGGRTDTQY

V: TRBV2
J: TRBJ2-2
CDR3: ASSGLGTGTGELF

V: TRBV12-3/TRBV12-4
J: TRBJ2-7
CDR3: ASSLGGGPPYEQY

V: TRBV29-1
J: TRBJ2-1
CDR3: SSLPGQGRHEQF

V: TRBV5-5
J: TRBJ2-1
CDR3: ASSGPGLLSSYNEQF

V: TRBV5-1
J: TRBJ2-3
CDR3: ASSSGTSGRAPTDTQY

V: TRBV6-5
J: TRBJ1-3
CDR3: ASSYSGSSGNTIY

V: TRBV9
J: TRBJ2-4
CDR3: ASSVALAAIAKNIQY

V: TRBV18
J: TRBJ2-7
CDR3: ASSPPGQGNYEQY

V: TRBV12-3/TRBV12-4
J: TRBJ2-3
CDR3: ASSSGFDTQY

V: TRBV5-1
J: TRBJ2-7
CDR3: ARDYEQY

V: TRBV12-3/TRBV12-4
J: TRBJ2-2
CDR3: ASSYFLGAGELF

V: TRBV11-2
J: TRBJ2-1
CDR3: ASSPMMETYNEQF

V: TRBV20-1
J: TRBJ2-3
CDR3: SARASVTDTQY

V: TRBV7-3
J: TRBJ2-2
CDR3: ASSLKGTANTGELF

V: TRBV7-2
J: TRBJ2-1
CDR3: ASSLEVPGPYYEQF

V: TRBV10-1
J: TRBJ2-1
CDR3: ASSETLNEQF

V: TRBV7-8
J: TRBJ2-1
CDR3: ASSFGASGRVTYNEQF

V: TRBV7-6
J: TRBJ2-6
CDR3: ASSLAGRLGKNGSGANVLT

V: TRBV12-3/TRBV12-4
J: TRBJ2-2
CDR3: ASSPPGLSMNTGELF

V: TRBV11-1
J: TRBJ2-6
CDR3: ASSSTLSMRGGANVLT

V: TRBV6-1
J: TRBJ2-1
CDR3: ASSLGLAVTSEQF

V: TRBV5-1
J: TRBJ2-7
CDR3: ASSLWDGSYEQY

V: TRBV2
J: TRBJ2-1
CDR3: ASNPRRTSGDNEQF

V: TRBV6-5
J: TRBJ2-2
CDR3: ASSYGAGASGELF

V: TRBV9
J: TRBJ2-3
CDR3: ASSEVTSGSADTQY

V: TRBV10-1
J: TRBJ2-1
CDR3: ASSDPGASYNEQF